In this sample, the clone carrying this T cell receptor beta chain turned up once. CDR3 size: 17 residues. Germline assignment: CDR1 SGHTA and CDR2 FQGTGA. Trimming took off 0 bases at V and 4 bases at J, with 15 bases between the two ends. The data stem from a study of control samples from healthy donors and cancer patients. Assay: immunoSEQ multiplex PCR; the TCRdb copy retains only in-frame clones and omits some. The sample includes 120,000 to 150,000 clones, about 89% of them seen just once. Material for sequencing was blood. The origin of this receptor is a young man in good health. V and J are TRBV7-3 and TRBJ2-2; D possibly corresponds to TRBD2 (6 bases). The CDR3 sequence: CASSLTGERAATGELFF. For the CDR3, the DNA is TGTGCCAGCAGCTTAACGGGGGAGCGGGCCGCCACCGGGGAGCTGTTTTTT.